These T cell receptor beta chains were read from a single sample in a study of beta chain features in type 1 diabetes. Profiled with immunoSEQ multiplex PCR; TCRdb holds only in-frame clones, not every one. The sample holds 300,000 to 400,000 clones; 8.5% to 10% are singletons and the top ten take about 0.6%. Input material: central memory CD4+ T cells from blood. Source of these receptors: a man aged 30 to 39 with type 1 diabetes. Both conserved end residues are part of each CDR3. Each record gives: D gene, V gene, J gene, clone size, CDR3 DNA, CDR3 protein. A D gene is named only where the DNA matches it firmly. The size field is filled for only some rows; it gives once, few, many or a size class.

>NA|TRBV7-2|TRBJ2-7|NA
TGTGCCAGCAGCGCTTACTTCGTGGGACTTTACGAGCAGTACTTC
CASSAYFVGLYEQYF
>NA|TRBV7-2|TRBJ2-5|NA
TGTGCCAGCAGCCCCCCAACAGGAGTCGAGACCCAGTACTTC
CASSPPTGVETQYF
>NA|TRBV7-6|TRBJ2-6|few
TGTGCCAGCAGCTTATCCTCTGGGGCCAACGTCCTGACTTTC
CASSLSSGANVLTF
>NA|TRBV7-6|TRBJ2-7|NA
TGTGCCAGCAGCGCACAGGGCTACGAGCAGTACTTC
CASSAQGYEQYF
>NA|TRBV19|TRBJ1-2|few
TGTGCCAGTAGTATGGGCCAAGGGTATAACTATGGCTACACCTTC
CASSMGQGYNYGYTF
>NA|TRBV7-9|TRBJ1-5|NA
TGTGCCAGCAGCTTAGGGACAGTTACCAATCAGCCCCAGCATTTT
CASSLGTVTNQPQHF
>TRBD1|TRBV19|TRBJ1-5|few
TGTGCCAGTAGTACCTCCCTGGACAGGGGAAGGCAGCCCCAGCATTTT
CASSTSLDRGRQPQHF
>NA|TRBV7-8|TRBJ1-6|NA
TGTGCCAGCAGCTTAGCGGGCAGGGTGGGATCACCCCTCCACTTT
CASSLAGRVGSPLHF
>NA|TRBV9|TRBJ1-1|NA
TGTGCCAGCAACCCAATTCCTGCCGGGGTCATGAACACTGAAGCTTTCTTT
CASNPIPAGVMNTEAFF
>NA|TRBV25-1|TRBJ2-3|few
TGTGCCAGCAGTCCTAGGTTTGGGCCGTCATCTAGCACAGATACGCAGTATTTT
CASSPRFGPSSSTDTQYF
>NA|TRBV6-1|TRBJ1-2|NA
TGTGCCAGCAGTGAAGGGGGGAACTATGGCTACACCTTC
CASSEGGNYGYTF
>NA|TRBV7-3|TRBJ2-7|few
TGTGCCAGCAGCCTTAATGAGGGCTACGAGCAGTACTTC
CASSLNEGYEQYF
>NA|TRBV5-4|TRBJ2-3|NA
TGTGCCAGCAGCCAGCAAGGGAGCGATACGCAGTATTTT
CASSQQGSDTQYF
>NA|TRBV10-2|TRBJ1-5|NA
TGCGCCAGCAGTGATAGGGGGAATCAGCCCCAGCATTTT
CASSDRGNQPQHF
>NA|TRBV5-4|TRBJ2-3|few
TGTGCCAGCTCTCTAAAATGGGACGGGACGACGGATACGCAGTATTTT
CASSLKWDGTTDTQYF
>NA|TRBV6-6|TRBJ2-2|few
TGTGCCAGCAGTTACTCGGACTTTCCGCCCGGGGAGCTGTTTTTT
CASSYSDFPPGELFF
>TRBD1|TRBV4-3|TRBJ1-2|few
TGCGCCAGCAGCCTTCGGACAGGGGGCTATGGCTACACCTTC
CASSLRTGGYGYTF
>NA|TRBV9|TRBJ2-7|NA
TGTGCCAGCAGCGGCGGCCCAAACTACGAGCAGTACTTC
CASSGGPNYEQYF
>TRBD2|TRBV14|TRBJ2-7|few
TGTGCCAGCAGCCAAGGGTTAGCGGGGCGAAGCTCCTACGAGCAGTACTTC
CASSQGLAGRSSYEQYF
>TRBD1|TRBV18|TRBJ1-2|few
TGTGCCAGCTCACCAGGGGCCGGACCGGGACAGGGCTATGGCTACACCTTC
CASSPGAGPGQGYGYTF
>TRBD1|TRBV28|TRBJ1-2|NA
TGTGCCAGCAGTTCAACAGACAGGGGGGTTGGCCTCTTC
CASSSTDRGVGLF
>NA|TRBV5-1|TRBJ2-2|few
TGCGCCAGCAGCTTGGGACAGTCGAACACCGGGGAGCTGTTTTTT
CASSLGQSNTGELFF
>NA|TRBV7-2|TRBJ2-7|few
TGTGCTAGCAGCTTAGATTGGGGGCCTGCCTACGAGCAGTACTTC
CASSLDWGPAYEQYF
>TRBD2|TRBV30|TRBJ2-2|NA
TGTGCCTGGAGTGGCGGGAGAGGGGAGCTGTTTTTT
CAWSGGRGELFF
>NA|TRBV5-6|TRBJ1-5|many
TGTGCCAGCAGCTTGGAGGCATTCGAGCCCCAGCATTTT
CASSLEAFEPQHF
>NA|TRBV28|TRBJ2-4|few
TGTGCCAGCAGTTTGGGCAGGTCCATAGCCAAAAACATTCAGTACTTC
CASSLGRSIAKNIQYF
>TRBD1|TRBV18|TRBJ2-5|few
TGTGCCAGCTCACACGAGACAGGGAGAGAGACCCAGTACTTC
CASSHETGRETQYF
>NA|TRBV7-2|TRBJ2-1|few
TGTGCCAGCAGCTCACACGGAAAGGGGACTTACCAGTTCTTC
CASSSHGKGTYQFF
>NA|TRBV9|TRBJ2-3|few
TGTGCCAGCTCGGTAGCTAGCACAGATACGCAGTATTTT
CASSVASTDTQYF
>NA|TRBV7-9|TRBJ1-1|NA
TGTGCCAGCAGCCCAGATTATGGCACTGAAGCTTTCTTT
CASSPDYGTEAFF
>TRBD2|TRBV13|TRBJ2-7|many
TGTGCCAGCAGTGTACCAAGGGGGACTAGCTACTCCTACGAGCAGTACTTC
CASSVPRGTSYSYEQYF
>TRBD2|TRBV6-1|TRBJ2-7|NA
TGTGCCAGCAGTTTAGCGGGTAGCTCCTACGAGCAGTACTTC
CASSLAGSSYEQYF
>NA|TRBV9|TRBJ1-3|few
TGTGCCAGCAGCGTAGACACGGTCTCTGGAAACACCATATATTTT
CASSVDTVSGNTIYF
>NA|TRBV13|TRBJ2-2|NA
TGTGCCAGCACCCGAACCGGGGAGCTGTTTTTT
CASTRTGELFF
>NA|TRBV11-3|TRBJ2-3|NA
TGTGCCAGCAGCAAGGCGGAGGAGGGCCGCGCAGATACGCAGTATTTT
CASSKAEEGRADTQYF
>NA|TRBV4-1|TRBJ2-3|NA
TGCGCCAGCAGCCAAGATAGTCTTCTTCGAGATACGCAGTATTTT
CASSQDSLLRDTQYF
>TRBD2|TRBV5-1|TRBJ2-5|NA
TGCGCCAGCAGCTCGGGGGGGTCAGGTATCCAAGAGACCCAGTACTTC
CASSSGGSGIQETQYF
>TRBD2|TRBV7-8|TRBJ2-7|few
TGTGCCAGCAGCGCTAGCGGGAAGGGGTACGAGCAGTACTTC
CASSASGKGYEQYF
>NA|TRBV25-1|TRBJ2-2|few
TGTGCCGCGCAGGCCTGGGGGACCGGGGAGCTGTTTTTT
CAAQAWGTGELFF
>TRBD1|TRBV27|TRBJ2-5|many
TGTGCCAGCAGTTTAAGACAGACAGGGGAGACCCAGTACTTC
CASSLRQTGETQYF
>TRBD1|TRBV18|TRBJ2-7|few
TGTGCCAGCTCACCACCCTCCGGGACAGGGGTAACCTACGAGCAGTACTTC
CASSPPSGTGVTYEQYF
>NA|TRBV6-5|TRBJ1-1|few
TGTGCCAGCAGTTCCCAGGGAGTTAACACTGAAGCTTTCTTT
CASSSQGVNTEAFF
>NA|TRBV2|TRBJ2-1|NA
TGTGCCAGCAGTGTGAATGAGCAGTTCTTC
CASSVNEQFF
>NA|TRBV19|TRBJ2-1|few
TGTGCCAGTAGTATAACGGGTGGCCCCTACAATGAGCAGTTCTTC
CASSITGGPYNEQFF
>NA|TRBV9|TRBJ2-1|few
TGTGCCAGCAGCTCACAGGGAGGAGGAGTCGGAGGTGAGCAGTTCTTC
CASSSQGGGVGGEQFF
>NA|TRBV18|TRBJ1-1|many
TGTGCCAGCTCACCACTCTCCGGGGGCGCGGGGGAAGCTTTCTTT
CASSPLSGGAGEAFF